The 15 T cell receptor beta chains in this list originate from one sample, sequenced in a study of cytomegalovirus exposure and HLA in healthy donors. Libraries were prepared by immunoSEQ multiplex PCR; TCRdb keeps only in-frame clonotypes and omits some of them. This sample has around 150,000 clones; 88% occur once, and the top ten carry 3%. The sequenced material came from PBMCs. The receptors derive from a man between 18 and 29 years old in good health and CMV-seronegative.

V and J are TRBV4-1 and TRBJ1-2; D perhaps matches TRBD1 (5 bases). CDR3 length: 16 amino acids. V dropped 0 bases and J dropped 2 bases, with 13 bases sitting between them. Looked up from germline, CDR1 is MGHRA and CDR2 is YSYEKL. CDR3 protein: CASSQEGIQVNYGYTF. In nucleotides, the CDR3 is TGCGCCAGCAGCCAAGAGGGCATACAGGTGAACTATGGCTACACCTTC.

The chain has TRBV6-5 and TRBJ1-5; TRBD1 matches 8 bases. The V gene's germline CDR1 is MNHEY and CDR2 SVGAGI. The trim removed 5 bases at V and 1 base at J, leaving 1 base unmatched. The CDR3 length is 14 residues. CDR3 sequence: CASSGQGSNQPQHF. CDR3 in DNA: TGTGCCAGCAGTGGACAGGGAAGCAATCAGCCCCAGCATTTT.

This clone is medium-sized (0.01 to 0.1%) in the sample. The chain links TRBV7-8 to TRBJ2-3; 7 bases fit TRBD2. The germline CDR1 and CDR2 sequences are SGHVS and FQNEAQ. After removal of 5 bases from V and 2 bases from J, the junction contained 7 bases not matched to a gene. The CDR3 consists of 15 residues. The CDR3 nucleotides read TGTGCCAGCAGCCCACAGCGGGGACCCACAGATACGCAGTATTTT. Its protein is CASSPQRGPTDTQYF.

The CDR3 protein is CASSYSAGRTDTQYF. CDR3 in DNA: TGTGCCAGCAGTTACTCGGCAGGAAGGACAGATACGCAGTATTTT. The chain employs TRBV6-5 and TRBJ2-3; D remains ambiguous. The CDR3 covers 15 residues. From germline, CDR1 is MNHEY and CDR2 SVGAGI. V lost 0 bases and J 3 bases, leaving 10 bases between the germline ends.

This clone was seen once. The genes are TRBV7-8 and TRBJ2-7, with D uncertain. Trimming pared 5 bases from V and 1 base from J, leaving 12 bases between. Germline V lookup: CDR1 SGHVS, CDR2 FQNEAQ. The CDR3 length is 14 residues. As DNA, the CDR3 is TGTGCCAGCAGCCTGGGCAGGCAATCCTACGAGCAGTACGTC. Its protein product is CASSLGRQSYEQYV.

The J gene is TRBJ1-5, the V gene TRBV6-6; 8 nucleotides agree with TRBD1. The V gene end was trimmed by 5 bases and the J gene end by 2 bases; junction bases not matched to a gene: 2. The CDR3 is 14 amino acids. Germline V gene lookup returns CDR1 MNHNY and CDR2 SVGAGI (reference sequence). The chain's CDR3 is CASSPGQGNQPQHF. The CDR3 DNA sequence: TGTGCCAGCAGTCCGGGACAGGGCAATCAGCCCCAGCATTTT.

The chain carries TRBV29-1 and TRBJ2-7; a weak D match, TRBD1 (6 bases). The germline gives CDR1 SQVTM, CDR2 ANQGSEA. The ends were cut back, 4 bases at V and 7 bases at J, with 17 bases in the middle. The CDR3 contains 13 residues. CDR3 nucleotide sequence: TGCAGCGTTGTTCTCAGGGGACGGTGGGAGCAGTACGTC. Protein: CSVVLRGRWEQYV.

The DNA for the CDR3 is TGTGCCAGCAGTGACTCGTGGGGAGGCGCTGAAGCTTTCTTT. This encodes CASSDSWGGAEAFF. The chain has TRBV6-4 and TRBJ1-1; D is uncertain. Germline V lookup: CDR1 MRHNA, CDR2 SNTAGT. V lost 0 bases, J lost 6 bases, and 11 bases lay in between. CDR3 size: 14 residues.

The chain employs TRBV5-6 and TRBJ2-3; D may be TRBD1 (5 bases). Trimming cost V 1 base and J 3 bases, with 9 bases left between them. Germline loops: CDR1 SGHDT, CDR2 YYEEEE. The CDR3 runs 14 residues. CDR3 nucleotide sequence: TGTGCCAGCAGCTTGCTGGGGCCAACAGATACGCAGTATTTT. Translation: CASSLLGPTDTQYF. Combining the CDR3 with reference TRBV5-6 and TRBJ2-3 gives the whole variable domain DAGVTQSPTHLIKTRGQQVTLRCSPKSGHDTVSWYQQALGQGPQFIFQYYEEEERQRGNFPDRFSGHQFPNYSSELNVNALLLGDSALYLCASSLLGPTDTQYFGPGTRLTVL.

The chain is built from TRBV7-8 and TRBJ1-1; D perhaps matches TRBD1 (6 bases). The CDR3 covers 14 residues. Germline V gives CDR1 SGHVS, CDR2 FQNEAQ. V was cut by 5 bases and J by 4 bases, with 14 bases left in between. For the CDR3, the DNA is TGTGCCAGCAGCGAACAGGGCGGAGGCACTGAAGCTTTCTTT. This codes for CASSEQGGGTEAFF.

V usage is TRBV11-1 and J usage is TRBJ2-7; possible D gene TRBD1, 6 bases. This CDR3 spans 15 amino acids. CDR1 SGHAT and CDR2 FQDESV come from the germline V gene (reference sequence). The ends were cut back, 3 bases at V and 4 bases at J, with 16 bases in the middle. This chain's CDR3 is CASSFSGHLPYEQYF. The CDR3 DNA reads as TGTGCCAGCAGCTTTTCGGGACATTTACCTTACGAGCAGTACTTC.

The rearrangement links TRBV5-1 to TRBJ2-5, with D possibly TRBD2 on 7 matching bases. The CDR3 is 15 residues long. Trimming removed 6 bases at V and 4 bases at J, with 19 bases between. In germline, CDR1 is SGHRS, CDR2 YFSETQ. The DNA for the CDR3 is TGCGCCAGCACCCGGACGGGGGGCGTTCCAGAGACCCAGTACTTC. Translating gives CASTRTGGVPETQYF. Variable domain in full (rest from reference TRBV5-1 and TRBJ2-5): KAGVTQTPRYLIKTRGQQVTLSCSPISGHRSVSWYQQTPGQGLQFLFEYFSETQRNKGNFPGRFSGRQFSNSRSEMNVSTLELGDSALYLCASTRTGGVPETQYFGPGTRLLVL.

Concerning this clone itself: One junction end does not reproduce the germline sequence, and a read error may be involved. The V call is TRBV6-6, the J call TRBJ1-2; TRBD1 is a possible D gene (5 bases). The CDR3 has 14 amino acids. The germline CDR1 and CDR2 sequences are MNHNY and SVGAGI (reference sequence). DNA for the CDR3: TGTGCCAGCAGTTACTCGTCCGTCGACAGTGCGAGGAGCTTC. Translated: CASSYSSVDSARSF.

The chain couples TRBV5-1 to TRBJ1-2, with D possibly TRBD1 on 5 matching bases. Looked up from germline, CDR1 is SGHRS and CDR2 is YFSETQ. CDR3 length: 14 residues. Trimming took 4 bases from V and 4 from J, leaving 14 bases between them. The CDR3 DNA is TGCGCCAGCAGCCTCGCCGACAGTAGCTATGGCTACACCTTC. Protein: CASSLADSSYGYTF.

The V gene is TRBV28, the J gene TRBJ1-5, with D perhaps matching TRBD1 (6 bases). Germline CDR1 MDHEN, CDR2 SYDVKM. The CDR3 extends over 13 amino acids. Trimming cost V 7 bases and J 0 bases, with 7 bases left between them. The CDR3 loop is CASKGDSNQPQHF. DNA for the CDR3: TGTGCCAGCAAGGGGGATAGCAATCAGCCCCAGCATTTT.